This is a list of T cell receptor beta chains from one sample in a study of cytomegalovirus exposure and HLA in healthy donors. Method: immunoSEQ multiplex PCR; TCRdb's copy keeps in-frame clones and lacks some. This table has 130,000 to 150,000 clones, around 84% appearing once. Sequenced: PBMCs. The receptors here all came from a man aged 35-49 years in good health and CMV-seropositive. CDR3s leave out the opening cysteine and the closing phenylalanine or tryptophan. A D gene is named only where the DNA matches it firmly. A row's size may be missing; if present it is once, few, many or a size class.

TRBV19 - - ASNKGDSTDTQY
TRBV4-2 TRBD2 - ASSQDFGGRSPTQY
TRBV6-5 - - ASSSPASTGELF
TRBV6-5 - - ASSGGNEQY
TRBV6-1 - once ASSGGRRTINTEAF
TRBV5-6 - - ASSGEASSRLEQY
TRBV7-9 TRBD1 - ASSLDTGVDYGYT
TRBV7-9 - - SSSRLPRGGQYYGYT
TRBV9 TRBD2 - ASSVEAGGSADYNEQF
TRBV5-8 TRBD1 - ASSSQQGANEKLF
TRBV2 - - ASSGQTTNEKLF
TRBV18 - - ASSPDLKNEQF
TRBV7-2 - once ASTQRVQETQY
TRBV30 TRBD1 - AWDLQGGTEAF
TRBV4-3 - - ASSQGRFTDGYT
TRBV28 - - ASSFVAFYGYT
TRBV2 TRBD1 - ASSGRDRVRDEQF
TRBV5-1 - - ASSTDNTEAF
TRBV5-4 TRBD1 - ASSSGQGRLNTEAF
TRBV4-1 TRBD1 few ASSQEPDRISEAF
TRBV29-1 - once SVVAGGNQPQH
TRBV10-3 - - ATSPARENQPQH
TRBV5-8 - - ASSFQFSEQY
TRBV15 TRBD1 - ATSPRGTGVDNEQF
TRBV4-3 TRBD1 once ASSQEGQGGEQY
TRBV29-1 - - SVDRGAGYAEQY
TRBV28 TRBD2 - ASILSGSHYEQY
TRBV5-6 - - ASSRGGRGHNEQF
TRBV27 TRBD2 - ASSLYGRAAEQY
TRBV6-1 TRBD1 - ASTGTGSSYEQY
TRBV28 TRBD1 - ASRNLGTGDKLF
TRBV5-4 - - ASRTGNPNTEAF
TRBV6-4 - few ASSDRSGDYNEQF
TRBV4-2 - - ASSQDAGGARNTEAF
TRBV28 TRBD2 - ASSLGTTYEQY
TRBV19 - - ASTAGTNPLYGYT
TRBV30 - - AWDSSYNSPLH
TRBV29-1 TRBD1 - SVVGQGGNEQF
TRBV6-1 - - ASKEDRGWVQPQH
TRBV9 TRBD1 - ASSVAGGQNTGELF
TRBV5-1 - - ASSLGSGGQY
TRBV2 - - ASKPRDNSYEQY
TRBV10-1 TRBD1 - ASSDTGGSNTEAF
TRBV7-8 - - ASSLRQANTEAF
TRBV29-1 TRBD1 - SGSTGGLY
TRBV14 - once ASSQDLTPTETQY
TRBV12-5 - once ASGLGQAPDTQY
TRBV4-2 TRBD1 - ASSQGMDRAYSGTEAF
TRBV7-9 - - SSSLSLNQETQY
TRBV19 TRBD1 few ASSIGRGRNDGYT
TRBV2 TRBD2 - ASSSGRRAYEQY